The 5 T cell receptor beta chains listed next were all sequenced from one sample in a study of blood T cell repertoires in COVID-19. Sequencing used immunoSEQ multiplex PCR; TCRdb keeps in-frame clones, though not all of them. The table lists about 200,000 clones, about 78% of them singletons. Sequenced: peripheral blood. The origin of the receptors is a woman aged 65 to 85 with acute or convalescent COVID-19.

CDR3 region: CASSTPGSVYEQYF. The CDR3, as DNA: TGTGCCAGCAGCACCCCGGGATCGGTCTACGAGCAGTACTTC. The V call is TRBV28, the J call TRBJ2-7; D is perhaps TRBD2 (5 bases). V was cut by 6 bases and J by 3 bases, with 15 bases left in between. The germline V gene encodes CDR1 MDHEN and CDR2 SYDVKM. The CDR3 totals 14 residues.

This clone was recorded once. This chain connects TRBV5-1 to TRBJ1-3; 8 bases are shared with TRBD1. V shed 0 bases and J 4 bases; nucleotides not matched to a gene: 9. CDR1 and CDR2 from the germline V gene are SGHRS and YFSETQ. The CDR3 contains 17 residues. CDR3 nucleotides: TGCGCCAGCAGCTTGGGACAGGGGCGAACGGGAGGAAACACCATATATTTT. Encoded protein: CASSLGQGRTGGNTIYF.

The chain combines TRBV28 with TRBJ1-4; 8 positions match TRBD1. Unmatched junction bases numbered 10, after V lost 6 bases and J lost 10 bases. The V gene's germline CDR1 is MDHEN and CDR2 SYDVKM. This CDR3 is built from 14 residues. The CDR3 bases are TGTGCCAGCAGGCATCCAGGGGGCAGCGGAAAACTGTTTTTT. It encodes CASRHPGGSGKLFF.

The rearrangement uses TRBV7-3 and TRBJ2-1; TRBD2 aligns across 11 bases. The CDR3 consists of 16 residues. Germline CDR1 reads SGHTA; CDR2 reads FQGTGA. The junction had 8 bases not matched to a gene; V was cut back by 3 bases and J by 7 bases. CDR3 DNA: TGTGCCAGCAGCTTCTCTCCTAGCGGGAGGATTAATGAGCAGTTCTTC. As protein: CASSFSPSGRINEQFF.

V and J are TRBV14 and TRBJ2-5, with 7 bases that match TRBD1. Trimming cost V 5 bases and J 5 bases; bases outside gene matches: 11. This CDR3 has 15 amino acids. Germline V lookup: CDR1 SGHDN, CDR2 FVKESK. In DNA form, the CDR3 reads TGTGCCAGCAGCACACGGACAGGCTTCTTGGAGACCCAGTACTTC. It translates to CASSTRTGFLETQYF.